The next 10 T cell receptor beta chains were all read from a single sample in a study of blood T cell repertoires in COVID-19. Assay used: immunoSEQ multiplex PCR; TCRdb lists only in-frame clones, some missing. The sample includes 200,000 to 250,000 clones, more than 80% of them seen just once. The material sequenced was peripheral blood. The receptors here all came from a woman in her 30s with COVID-19, enrolled during active disease.

The table lists this clone with a few counts. The rearrangement uses TRBV6-5 and TRBJ2-2; possibly TRBD2 for D (6 bases). The CDR3 runs to 16 residues. Germline V CDR1 and CDR2: MNHEY, SVGAGI. V gave up 0 bases and J gave up 3 bases, with 11 bases separating them. CDR3 region: CASSYSPGLHTGELFF. The CDR3 nucleotides are TGTGCCAGCAGTTACTCTCCGGGACTGCACACCGGGGAGCTGTTTTTT.

The chain recombines TRBV10-3 with TRBJ1-1; D gene unclear. The V gene lost 10 bases and the J gene lost 2 bases, with 17 bases spanning the gap. Germline V gene lookup returns CDR1 ENHRY and CDR2 SYGVKD. CDR3 length: 14 amino acids. CDR3 residues: CATLRTASNTEAFF. The CDR3, as DNA: TGTGCCACCCTGAGGACGGCTAGCAACACTGAAGCTTTCTTT.

This chain links TRBV5-4 with TRBJ2-1, with TRBD1 as a possible D gene (5 bases). CDR1 and CDR2 (germline): SGHNT, YYREEE (reference sequence). V lost 1 base, J lost 8 bases, and 10 bases lay in between. The CDR3 covers 13 residues. The CDR3 DNA is TGTGCCAGCAGCTTGTACAAAGGGGATGAGCAGTTCTTC. It specifies CASSLYKGDEQFF.

This clone occurred once. The chain combines TRBV27 with TRBJ2-5; the D gene is possibly TRBD2 (6 bases). Germline V CDR1 and CDR2: MNHEY, SMNVEV (reference sequence). The CDR3 covers 15 residues. V lost 0 bases and J 5 bases, leaving 13 bases between the germline ends. CDR3 bases: TGTGCCAGCAGTTTATCGGAGGGGCTGGGGGAGACCCAGTACTTC. Translating gives CASSLSEGLGETQYF.

Only a few counts were recorded for this clone. This chain joins TRBV6-2 or TRBV6-3 and TRBJ1-1; 10 nucleotides line up with TRBD1. The J segment lost 5 bases and the V segment lost 3 bases, leaving 9 bases of the junction unmatched. The germline V gene encodes CDR1 MNHEY and CDR2 SVGEGT. The CDR3 sequence is 16 residues long. The CDR3, as DNA: TGTGCCAGCAGTTATGAGACAGGGGGCTGGAGAACTGAAGCTTTCTTT. Translated, it gives CASSYETGGWRTEAFF.

This clone came up once. The CDR3 DNA reads TGTGCCACCAGCAAACAGGGAGACACCGGGGAGCTGTTTTTT. Translated: CATSKQGDTGELFF. This chain connects TRBV15 to TRBJ2-2; D is perhaps TRBD1 (6 bases). Between the trimmed V and J ends, which lost 4 bases and 3 bases, there was a span of 9 bases. The germline V gene encodes CDR1 LNHNV and CDR2 YYDKDF (reference sequence). The CDR3 extends over 14 amino acids.

The chain is built from TRBV5-1 and TRBJ2-7; D possibly corresponds to TRBD1 (6 bases). The germline V gene encodes CDR1 SGHRS and CDR2 YFSETQ. The CDR3 sequence is 14 residues long. Trimming took 4 bases from V and 1 from J, leaving 12 bases between them. CDR3 loop: CASSATGGSYEQYF. The CDR3 DNA follows: TGCGCCAGCAGCGCGACAGGAGGATCCTACGAGCAGTACTTC.

This clone was detected only once. The chain joins TRBV27 to TRBJ2-1, with 14 bases matching TRBD2. The CDR3 has 19 amino acids. Germline V gene sequence: CDR1 MNHEY, CDR2 SMNVEV (reference sequence). V trimming: 0 bases; J trimming: 9 bases; junction bases outside the gene matches: 13. CDR3 amino acids: CASSLSSLGTSGSRGEQFF. The CDR3 nucleotides read TGTGCCAGCAGTTTATCCTCTCTCGGGACTAGCGGGAGTAGGGGTGAGCAGTTCTTC.

The rearrangement uses TRBV7-2 and TRBJ2-1; D is unresolved. The ends were cut back, 1 base at V and 9 bases at J, with 7 bases in the middle. Looked up from germline, CDR1 is SGHTA and CDR2 is FQGNSA. The CDR3 is 12 amino acids. This CDR3 is CASSLDVSEQFF. CDR3 in DNA: TGTGCCAGCAGCTTAGATGTCAGTGAGCAGTTCTTC.

With regard to this clone: An end of the junction does not agree with germline; a read error may underlie this. The same CDR3 also results from other DNA sequences found in this sample. The chain is built from TRBV3-1 (or the pseudogene TRBV3-2) and TRBJ2-2; D is uncertain. Germline V gives CDR1 LGHDT, CDR2 YNNKEL (reference sequence). The CDR3 contains 13 residues. CDR3 DNA: TGTGCCAGCAGCCTCCCAGGTACCGGTGAGCTGTTTTTT. Amino acids: CASSLPGTGELFF.